This T cell receptor (beta chain) is from a study of vaccination effects on CD4 cells after COVID-19. As for the study in general: Post-vaccine sampling occurred a median 72 days after the second dose.

This clone appeared a few times. Its antigen is not known. Antigen-specific CD4+ T cell clonotypes were called by their expansion after viral peptide-pool culture in ViraFEST. The authors isolated CD4+ T cells after about 10 days of culture. Two doses of either BNT162b2 or mRNA-1273 were given to each participant. All vaccine recipients tested negative for nucleocapsid antibodies and had never contracted SARS-CoV-2 infection. TCRdb keeps only in-frame clones here, not all; method: immunoSEQ multiplex PCR. The sample lists just under 60,000 clones, around 82% occurring once. The CDR3 has 15 amino acids. With V trimmed by 5 bases and J by 5 bases, 7 bases remained unmatched. Germline CDR1 SEHNR, CDR2 FQNEAQ (reference sequence).

The sequencing used CD4+ T cells from PBMCs cultured with HCoV-OC43 spike peptides, collected after COVID-19 vaccination. As to subset: HCoV-OC43 spike overlapping peptide pool stimulation. This receptor was taken from a human donor who received a COVID-19 vaccine. The chain couples TRBV7-9 to TRBJ2-5; 11 nucleotides align to TRBD1. CDR3 DNA sequence: TGTGCCAGCAGCCTCGGGACAGGGGGATCGGAGACCCAGTACTTC. Encoded protein: CASSLGTGGSETQYF.